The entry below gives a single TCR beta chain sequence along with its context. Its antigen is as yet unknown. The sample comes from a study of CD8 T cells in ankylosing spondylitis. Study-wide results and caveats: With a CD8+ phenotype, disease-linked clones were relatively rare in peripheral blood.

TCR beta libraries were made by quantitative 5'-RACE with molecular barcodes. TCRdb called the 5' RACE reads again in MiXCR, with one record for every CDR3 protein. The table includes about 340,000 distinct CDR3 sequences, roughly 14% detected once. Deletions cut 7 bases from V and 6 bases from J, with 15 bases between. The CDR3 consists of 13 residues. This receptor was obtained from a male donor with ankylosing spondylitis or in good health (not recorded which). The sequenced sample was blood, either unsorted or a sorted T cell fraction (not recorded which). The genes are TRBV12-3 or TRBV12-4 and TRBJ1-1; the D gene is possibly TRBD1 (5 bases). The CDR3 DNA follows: TGTGCCAGCATCGGACACGAGAGTTCTGAAGCTTTCTTT. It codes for CASIGHESSEAFF.